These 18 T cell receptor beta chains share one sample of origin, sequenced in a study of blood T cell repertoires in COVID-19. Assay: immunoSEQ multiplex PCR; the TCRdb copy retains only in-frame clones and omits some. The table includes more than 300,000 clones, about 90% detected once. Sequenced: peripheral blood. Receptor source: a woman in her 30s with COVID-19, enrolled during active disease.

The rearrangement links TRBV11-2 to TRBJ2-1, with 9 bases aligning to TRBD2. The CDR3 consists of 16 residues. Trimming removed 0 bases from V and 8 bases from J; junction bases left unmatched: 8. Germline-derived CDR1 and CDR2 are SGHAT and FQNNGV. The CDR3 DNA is TGTGCCAGCAGCTTAGACCTCAGCGGGAGGCGGGATGAGCAGTTCTTC. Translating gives CASSLDLSGRRDEQFF.

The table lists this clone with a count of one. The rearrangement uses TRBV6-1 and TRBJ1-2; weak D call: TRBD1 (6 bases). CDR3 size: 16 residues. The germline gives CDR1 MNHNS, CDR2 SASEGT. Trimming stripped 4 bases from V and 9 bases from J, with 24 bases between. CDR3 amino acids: CASSVPGGQTSRSYTF. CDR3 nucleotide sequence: TGTGCCAGCAGTGTCCCAGGAGGACAGACTTCTCGAAGCTACACCTTC.

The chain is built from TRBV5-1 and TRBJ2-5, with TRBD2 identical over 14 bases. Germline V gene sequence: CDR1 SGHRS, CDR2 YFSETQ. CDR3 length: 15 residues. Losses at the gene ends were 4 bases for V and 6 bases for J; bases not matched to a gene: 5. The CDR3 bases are TGCGCCAGCAGCCCCGGGACTAGCGGGAGCCAGACCCAGTACTTC. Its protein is CASSPGTSGSQTQYF.

The CDR3 loop is CASREGIGELFF. The CDR3 DNA is TGTGCCAGCCGTGAGGGCATCGGGGAGCTGTTTTTT. The chain carries TRBV5-4 and TRBJ2-2; tentative D call: TRBD2 (5 bases). CDR1 and CDR2 from the germline V gene are SGHNT and YYREEE (reference sequence). CDR3 size: 12 residues. V lost 7 bases and J 7 bases, leaving 11 bases between the germline ends.

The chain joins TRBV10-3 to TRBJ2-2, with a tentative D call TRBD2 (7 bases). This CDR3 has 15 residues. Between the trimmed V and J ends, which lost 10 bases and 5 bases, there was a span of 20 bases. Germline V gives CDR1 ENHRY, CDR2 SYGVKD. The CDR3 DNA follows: TGTGCCACCGGGACCGGGGGGCTGGGGACCGGGGAGCTGTTTTTT. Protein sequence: CATGTGGLGTGELFF.

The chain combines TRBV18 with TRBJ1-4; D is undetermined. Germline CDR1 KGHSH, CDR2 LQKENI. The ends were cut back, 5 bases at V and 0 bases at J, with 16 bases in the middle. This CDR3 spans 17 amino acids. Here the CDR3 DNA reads TGTGCCAGCTCAATCAAGACACTGTCTGCAACTAATGAAAAACTGTTTTTT. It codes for CASSIKTLSATNEKLFF.

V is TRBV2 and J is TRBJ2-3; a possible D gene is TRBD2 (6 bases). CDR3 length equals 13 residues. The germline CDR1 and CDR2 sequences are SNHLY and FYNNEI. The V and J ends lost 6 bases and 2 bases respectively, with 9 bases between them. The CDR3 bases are TGTGCCAGCAGAGGGGACTTCACAGATACGCAGTATTTT. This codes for CASRGDFTDTQYF.

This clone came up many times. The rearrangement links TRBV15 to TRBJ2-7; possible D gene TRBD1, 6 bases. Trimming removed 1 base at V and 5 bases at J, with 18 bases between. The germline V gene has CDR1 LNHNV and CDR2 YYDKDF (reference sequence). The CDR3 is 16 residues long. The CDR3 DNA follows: TGTGCCACCAGCAGAGGTCCTATTACAGGGTCTGACGAGCAGTACTTC. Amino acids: CATSRGPITGSDEQYF.

CDR3 protein: CASSPSNSNQPQHF. DNA of the CDR3: TGTGCCAGCAGCCCAAGCAATAGCAATCAGCCCCAGCATTTT. The chain links TRBV16 to TRBJ1-5; D is undetermined. The CDR3 has 14 amino acids. Between the trimmed V and J ends, which lost 4 bases and 0 bases, there was a span of 7 bases. Germline assignment: CDR1 KGHSY and CDR2 FQNENV.

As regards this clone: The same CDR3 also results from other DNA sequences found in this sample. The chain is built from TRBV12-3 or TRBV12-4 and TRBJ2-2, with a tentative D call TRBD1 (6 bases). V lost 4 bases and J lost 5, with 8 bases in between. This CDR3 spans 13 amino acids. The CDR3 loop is CASSSTGTGELFF. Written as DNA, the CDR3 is TGTGCCAGCAGTTCCACAGGGACCGGGGAGCTGTTTTTT.

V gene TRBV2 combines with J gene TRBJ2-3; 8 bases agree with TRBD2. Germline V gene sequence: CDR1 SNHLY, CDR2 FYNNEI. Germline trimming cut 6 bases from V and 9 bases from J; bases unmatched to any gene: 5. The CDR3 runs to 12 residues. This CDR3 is CASRPGGDTQYF. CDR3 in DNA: TGTGCCAGCAGGCCGGGGGGGGACACGCAGTATTTT.

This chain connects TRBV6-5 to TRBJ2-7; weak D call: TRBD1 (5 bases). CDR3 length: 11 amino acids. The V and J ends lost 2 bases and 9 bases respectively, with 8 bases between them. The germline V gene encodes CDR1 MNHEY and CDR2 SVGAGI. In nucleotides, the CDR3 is TGTGCCAGCAGTTACACAGGCCTGCAGTACTTC. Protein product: CASSYTGLQYF.

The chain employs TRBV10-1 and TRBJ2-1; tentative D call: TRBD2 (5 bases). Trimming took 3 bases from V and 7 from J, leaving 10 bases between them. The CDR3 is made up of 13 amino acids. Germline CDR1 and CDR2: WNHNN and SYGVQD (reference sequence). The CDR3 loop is CASSDWRGNEQFF. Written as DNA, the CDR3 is TGCGCCAGCAGTGACTGGAGAGGGAATGAGCAGTTCTTC.

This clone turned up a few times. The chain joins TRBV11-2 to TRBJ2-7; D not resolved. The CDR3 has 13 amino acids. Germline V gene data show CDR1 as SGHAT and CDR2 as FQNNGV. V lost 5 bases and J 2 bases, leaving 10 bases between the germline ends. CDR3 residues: CASSTTLTYEQYF. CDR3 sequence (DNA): TGTGCCAGCAGCACAACACTAACCTACGAGCAGTACTTC.

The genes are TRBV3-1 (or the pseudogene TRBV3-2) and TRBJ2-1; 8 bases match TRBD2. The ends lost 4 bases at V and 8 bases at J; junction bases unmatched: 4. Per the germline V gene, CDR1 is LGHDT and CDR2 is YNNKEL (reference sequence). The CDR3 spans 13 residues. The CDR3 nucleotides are TGTGCCAGCAGCCTCGGACTAGCCGATGAGCAGTTCTTC. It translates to CASSLGLADEQFF.

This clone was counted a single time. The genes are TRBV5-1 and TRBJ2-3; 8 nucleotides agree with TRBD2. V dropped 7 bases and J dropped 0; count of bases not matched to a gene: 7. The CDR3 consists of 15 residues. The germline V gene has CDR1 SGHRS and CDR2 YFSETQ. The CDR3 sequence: CASGVAGPSTDTQYF. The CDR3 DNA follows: TGCGCCAGCGGGGTAGCGGGACCCAGCACAGATACGCAGTATTTT. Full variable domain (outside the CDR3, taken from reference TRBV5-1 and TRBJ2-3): KAGVTQTPRYLIKTRGQQVTLSCSPISGHRSVSWYQQTPGQGLQFLFEYFSETQRNKGNFPGRFSGRQFSNSRSEMNVSTLELGDSALYLCASGVAGPSTDTQYFGPGTRLTVL.

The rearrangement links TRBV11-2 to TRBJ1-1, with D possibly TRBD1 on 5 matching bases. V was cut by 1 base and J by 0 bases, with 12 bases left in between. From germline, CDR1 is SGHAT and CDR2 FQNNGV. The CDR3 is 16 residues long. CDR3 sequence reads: CASSLGTGPMNTEAFF. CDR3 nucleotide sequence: TGTGCCAGCAGCTTAGGAACAGGACCCATGAACACTGAAGCTTTCTTT. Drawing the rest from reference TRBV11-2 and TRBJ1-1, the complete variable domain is EAGVAQSPRYKIIEKRQSVAFWCNPISGHATLYWYQQILGQGPKLLIQFQNNGVVDDSQLPKDRFSAERLKGVDSTLKIQPAKLEDSAVYLCASSLGTGPMNTEAFFGQGTRLTVV.

The CDR3 DNA reads TGTGCCAGCTCACTCGGACTAGCGGGGACGAACACCGGGGAGCTGTTTTTT. It is translated as CASSLGLAGTNTGELFF. V and J are TRBV18 and TRBJ2-2, with 12 nucleotides matching TRBD2. The germline V gene encodes CDR1 KGHSH and CDR2 LQKENI. The CDR3 is 17 residues long. J lost 0 bases, V lost 4 bases, and 3 bases had no gene match.